This T cell receptor beta chain was found in a study of blood T cell repertoires in COVID-19. Study at large: COVID-19 samples collected from the United States, Italy and Spain covered acute and convalescent phases.

The participants were between about 18 and 90 years old and came from 24 US areas. The study assigned cohorts using participant-reported clinical history. Clones were sequenced by immunoSEQ multiplex PCR, and TCRdb holds only the in-frame ones, with some missing. The table includes roughly 330,000 clones, approximately 90% detected once. This clone was seen only a few times. The receptor was isolated from a woman between 18 and 30 years old who had recovered from COVID-19. The sample taken for sequencing was PBMCs or T cells enriched from blood (not recorded which).

This CDR3 reads CASSLGLGQIQYF. The DNA of the CDR3 is TGTGCCAGCAGCTTAGGCCTAGGACAGATTCAGTACTTC. This sequence joins TRBV7-3 and TRBJ2-4, with D possibly TRBD1 on 6 matching bases. V lost 2 bases to trimming and J lost 10 bases, with 12 bases between them. Germline lookup yields CDR1 SGHTA and CDR2 FQGTGA. The CDR3 is 13 amino acids.